This entry features one TCR beta chain sequence. Its target antigen remains unknown. Nothing much larger sits one base from this clone, and base qualities are not available. This record comes from a study of T cell responses to AZD1222 COVID-19 vaccine (dated by TCRdb to the early 2020s). Background on the whole study: TCR sequencing covered more than 230 trial participants: some 210 given two doses of AZD1222 and 26 given two doses of MenACWY control vaccine. Trial participants were enrolled by age into 18-55, 56-69 and 70-plus year subgroups, with about 150, 28 and 57 TCR-sequenced participants respectively. The investigation overall reported the following: Epitopes outside the regions mutated in the B.1.351 and B.1.1.7 variants were reportedly recognized by nearly half of the unique spike-specific TCRs. A significant rise in spike-specific TCR breadth and depth was observed after two AZD1222 doses relative to day 0 and relative to MenACWY recipients. Only five or six AZD1222 recipients were SARS-CoV-2 seropositive at baseline, limiting conclusions about previously exposed vaccinees. Most participants were white British and females outnumbered males, and the authors suggested that clonal diversity may have been underestimated. Because no day 14 peak-response samples were available, repertoires were characterized only after the peak T cell response. The whole spike protein was spanned by vaccine-associated CD4 TCRs, and dominant responses were seen in regions 160-218 and 743-854. In the small 56-69-year group, the increase in depth fell short of significance, most likely because of low power.

Per the publication, the time point label means: about 28 days (+/-7) after the second vaccine dose. AZD1222 recipients with second doses at about 4 weeks or about 12 weeks were pooled, because spike-specific TCR depth and breadth did not differ between schedules. Vaccinee samples came from UK trials COV001 and COV002, including a single-blind randomized controlled phase 2/3 trial of AZD1222 (ChAdOx1 nCoV-19) in healthy adults. For TCRbeta chain sequencing, PBMC samples from trial participants were taken at day 0 and at day 28 after the second dose. The CDR3 regions of human TCRbeta chains were subjected to immunosequencing. For the original study's pipeline: Repertoire TCRs were checked for matches against a reference library of SARS-CoV-2-specific TCRs that had been generated using the MIRA antigen-specificity platform. Breadth was defined as the fraction of unique TCRs that were SARS-CoV-2-associated. Depth was defined as the fraction of total T cells that were SARS-CoV-2-associated. Using the MIRA data, every spike-specific TCR was mapped to the spike region that the TCR reacted to and assigned to either a CD4 or a CD8 class. Log10-transformed breadth and depth values were compared by one-way ANOVA with Sidak's multiple comparisons tests. TCRdb took over this immuneACCESS table, retaining in-frame rearrangements with V and J assigned. Such tables are incomplete; in checked studies, under half of the missing clones stem from an unresolved V gene, and the remainder is unexplained. Clonal size and the V and J genes are those of that table, whereas D and trimming came from the DNA. This sample holds under 150,000 clones; about 90% were observed only once. The top ten clonotypes cover roughly 2% of the sample.

This clonotype was sampled from an adult who received the AZD1222 COVID-19 vaccine. Sequencing was performed on peripheral blood, taken 28 days after the second AZD1222 dose.

The nucleotides read TGCGCCAGCAGCAACGGGGCTGAAACAGATACGCAGTATTTT. Its amino acids are CASSNGAETDTQYF. The V gene is TRBV5-1 and the J gene is TRBJ2-3; the D region may be TRBD1 or TRBD2, each matching 5 bases equally. Taken from the germline V gene, the CDR1 and CDR2 loops are SGHRS and YFSETQ. Trimming costs V 4 bases and J 3 bases, and their ends lie 12 bases apart. The CDR3 measures 14 amino acids from cysteine to phenylalanine. Only the CDR3 portion is preserved as DNA: 42 bases, with reading frame beginning at the first base. Full variable domain (CDR3 extended with the reference TRBV5-1 and TRBJ2-3 proteins): KAGVTQTPRYLIKTRGQQVTLSCSPISGHRSVSWYQQTPGQGLQFLFEYFSETQRNKGNFPGRFSGRQFSNSRSEMNVSTLELGDSALYLCASSNGAETDTQYFGPGTRLTVL.